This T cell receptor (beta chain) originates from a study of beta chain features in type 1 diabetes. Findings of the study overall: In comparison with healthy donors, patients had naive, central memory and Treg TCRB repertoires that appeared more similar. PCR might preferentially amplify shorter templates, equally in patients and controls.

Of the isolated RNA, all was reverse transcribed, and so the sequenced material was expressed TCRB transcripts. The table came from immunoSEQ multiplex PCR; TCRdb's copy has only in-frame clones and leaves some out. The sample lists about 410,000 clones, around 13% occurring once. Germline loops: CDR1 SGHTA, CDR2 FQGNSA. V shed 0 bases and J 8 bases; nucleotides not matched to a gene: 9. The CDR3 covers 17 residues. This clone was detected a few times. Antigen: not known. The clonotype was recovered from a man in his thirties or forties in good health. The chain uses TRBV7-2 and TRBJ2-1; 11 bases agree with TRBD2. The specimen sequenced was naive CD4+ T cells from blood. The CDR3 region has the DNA TGTGCCAGCAGCTTAGCGCTTTTAGCGGGAGGGCCTGATGAGCAGTTCTTC. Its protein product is CASSLALLAGGPDEQFF.